The rows below give T cell receptor beta chains drawn from one sample of a study of blood T cell repertoires in COVID-19. Generated by immunoSEQ multiplex PCR, the TCRdb table keeps only in-frame clones and is missing some. The table includes roughly 52,000 clones, around four fifths detected once. Specimen: peripheral blood. The origin of the receptors is a human donor in a cohort sampled during active COVID-19. The CDR3 runs from the conserved cysteine through the conserved F or W. The D gene is left open where the match is weak. Size tells how often a clone was seen (once, few, many) or the class of an expanded clone, and some rows leave it out.

NA,TRBV12-5,TRBJ1-5,TRBD1,CASGPGTGRDQPQHF,TGTGCTAGTGGCCCGGGGACAGGGCGGGATCAGCCCCAGCATTTT
NA,TRBV18,TRBJ2-7,TRBD1,CASSPLPGQGTEQYF,TGTGCCAGCTCACCACTGCCGGGACAGGGCACCGAGCAGTACTTC
NA,TRBV7-2,TRBJ2-1,TRBD2,CASSLAQLAGVSNEQFF,TGTGCCAGCAGCTTAGCTCAACTAGCGGGGGTTTCCAATGAGCAGTTCTTC
NA,TRBV7-9,TRBJ1-1,NA,CASSLLGRNTEAFF,TGTGCCAGCAGCTTACTTGGGAGGAACACTGAAGCTTTCTTT
NA,TRBV2,TRBJ2-1,TRBD1,CASRDTGAVYNEQFF,TGTGCCAGCAGAGATACAGGGGCCGTATACAATGAGCAGTTCTTC
NA,TRBV19,TRBJ2-7,NA,CASSGGLYEQYF,TGTGCCAGTAGCGGGGGACTTTACGAGCAGTACTTC
once,TRBV30,TRBJ1-6,TRBD1,CAWSRDRGAPLHF,TGTGCCTGGAGCCGGGACAGGGGAGCTCCCCTCCACTTT
NA,TRBV6-5,TRBJ1-1,NA,CASSQAPEAFF,TGTGCCAGCAGCCAAGCCCCTGAAGCTTTCTTT
NA,TRBV27,TRBJ1-6,NA,CASSLLGAGGSHSPLHF,TGTGCCAGCAGTTTATTGGGGGCAGGCGGATCCCATTCACCCCTCCACTTT
NA,TRBV7-9,TRBJ2-1,NA,CASSLGAGIPKYNEQFF,TGTGCCAGCAGCTTAGGGGCAGGGATCCCGAAATACAATGAGCAGTTCTTC
NA,TRBV4-1,TRBJ2-5,NA,CASSPTRIAKETQYF,TGCGCCAGCAGCCCAACACGGATAGCAAAGGAGACCCAGTACTTC
NA,TRBV5-1,TRBJ2-2,NA,CASSGLATNTGELFF,TGCGCCAGCAGCGGCCTAGCGACGAACACCGGGGAGCTGTTTTTT
few,TRBV5-1,TRBJ2-2,TRBD1,CASSRLQGNGELFF,TGCGCCAGCAGCAGATTACAGGGGAACGGGGAGCTGTTTTTT
NA,TRBV5-1,TRBJ1-2,TRBD1,CASGGSGNNYGYTF,TGCGCCTCAGGGGGGTCAGGAAATAACTATGGCTACACCTTC
NA,TRBV5-5,TRBJ2-7,NA,CASSPSGQGYEQYF,TGTGCCAGCAGCCCTAGCGGACAGGGCTACGAGCAGTACTTC
NA,TRBV7-9,TRBJ1-1,TRBD1,CASSPWTGSEAFF,TGTGCCAGCAGCCCCTGGACAGGGTCTGAAGCTTTCTTT
NA,TRBV10-1,TRBJ2-3,TRBD2,CASSPPQLAGVSDTQYF,TGCGCCAGCAGTCCCCCTCAACTAGCGGGGGTTTCAGATACGCAGTATTTT
NA,TRBV30,TRBJ2-6,NA,CAWSVQSGANVLTF,TGTGCCTGGAGTGTCCAGTCTGGGGCCAACGTCCTGACTTTC
once,TRBV7-2,TRBJ2-7,NA,CASSKRAGSDEQYF,TGTGCCAGCAGCAAAAGGGCAGGGTCCGACGAGCAGTACTTC
NA,TRBV19,TRBJ2-1,TRBD2,CASSNWRGGSKDEQFF,TGTGCCAGTAGTAATTGGCGGGGGGGCAGTAAAGATGAGCAGTTCTTC
NA,TRBV28,TRBJ2-3,NA,CASSSVFTDTQYF,TGTGCCAGCAGTTCCGTCTTCACAGATACGCAGTATTTT
NA,TRBV10-3,TRBJ2-1,TRBD2,CAISLLPAGGNNEQFF,TGTGCCATCAGCCTTCTACCCGCGGGGGGGAACAATGAGCAGTTCTTC
NA,TRBV5-1,TRBJ1-1,NA,CASSLVLGEGTEAFF,TGCGCCAGCAGCTTGGTGTTAGGGGAGGGGACTGAAGCTTTCTTT
once,TRBV12-3/TRBV12-4,TRBJ1-6,TRBD1,CASRRTGDSPLHF,TGTGCCAGCAGGCGGACAGGGGATTCACCCCTCCACTTT
NA,TRBV6-5,TRBJ1-1,TRBD1,CASRSTGSSGTEAFF,TGTGCCAGCAGATCGACAGGGTCTAGTGGCACTGAAGCTTTCTTT
few,TRBV7-3,TRBJ2-5,NA,CASSLTKGGTQYF,TGTGCCAGCAGCTTAACGAAGGGAGGGACCCAGTACTTC
NA,TRBV2,TRBJ2-3,NA,CASSLQGGGTDTQYF,TGTGCCAGCAGTCTTCAGGGGGGTGGCACAGATACGCAGTATTTT
NA,TRBV19,TRBJ2-2,NA,CASSMLGAANTGELFF,TGTGCCAGTAGTATGCTGGGGGCCGCGAACACCGGGGAGCTGTTTTTT
once,TRBV5-1,TRBJ1-4,NA,CASSTTGLTNEKLFF,TGCGCCAGCAGCACAACAGGGTTGACTAATGAAAAACTGTTTTTT
NA,TRBV5-1,TRBJ2-2,NA,CASSRQSDTGELFF,TGCGCCAGCAGCCGACAGAGTGACACCGGGGAGCTGTTTTTT
NA,TRBV9,TRBJ2-7,TRBD1,CASSANPGGEQYF,TGTGCCAGCAGCGCCAACCCAGGGGGCGAGCAGTACTTC
NA,TRBV28,TRBJ1-2,NA,CASSGLLGVGGYTF,TGTGCCAGCAGTGGACTATTAGGTGTGGGAGGCTACACCTTC
once,TRBV5-1,TRBJ2-1,NA,CASSLRSGGEQFF,TGCGCCAGCAGCTTGCGGTCCGGGGGTGAGCAGTTCTTC
NA,TRBV29-1,TRBJ2-1,NA,CSAQGGWYNEQFF,TGCAGCGCCCAGGGGGGTTGGTACAATGAGCAGTTCTTC
NA,TRBV4-2,TRBJ1-6,NA,CASSQWSQNNSPLHF,TGTGCCAGCAGCCAATGGTCCCAGAATAATTCACCCCTCCACTTT
NA,TRBV5-1,TRBJ2-7,TRBD2,CASSSIAGGPYEQYF,TGCGCCAGCAGCTCCATAGCGGGGGGGCCTTACGAGCAGTACTTC
few,TRBV2,TRBJ2-7,TRBD2,CASRGTSGGSYEQYF,TGTGCCAGCCGCGGGACTAGCGGGGGCTCCTACGAGCAGTACTTC
once,TRBV19,TRBJ2-3,TRBD2,CATGGATSGRIMGTDTQYF,TGTGCCACCGGGGGGGCGACTAGCGGTAGGATCATGGGAACAGATACGCAGTATTTT
NA,TRBV18,TRBJ1-3,NA,CASSPPGLSSGNTIYF,TGTGCCAGCTCACCACCGGGACTCAGCTCTGGAAACACCATATATTTT
NA,TRBV10-3,TRBJ2-7,NA,CAISESYSSYEQYF,TGTGCCATCAGTGAGTCTTACAGCTCCTACGAGCAGTACTTC
NA,TRBV11-2,TRBJ1-1,TRBD1,CASRTYRGISEAFF,TGTGCCAGCAGAACCTACAGGGGGATCTCTGAAGCTTTCTTT